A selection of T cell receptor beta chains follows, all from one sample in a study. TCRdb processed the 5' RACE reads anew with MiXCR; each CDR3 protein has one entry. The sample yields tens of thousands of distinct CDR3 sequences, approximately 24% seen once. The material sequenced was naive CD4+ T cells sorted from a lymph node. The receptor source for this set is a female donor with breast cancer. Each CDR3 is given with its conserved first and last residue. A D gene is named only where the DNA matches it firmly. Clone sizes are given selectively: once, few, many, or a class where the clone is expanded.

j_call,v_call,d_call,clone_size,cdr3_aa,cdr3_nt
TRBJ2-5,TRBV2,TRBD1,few,CASSGQGHRETQYF,TGTGCCAGCAGCGGACAGGGTCATCGGGAGACCCAGTACTTC
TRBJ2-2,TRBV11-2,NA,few,CASQQDPTGAGELFF,TGTGCCAGCCAACAAGACCCCACAGGCGCCGGGGAGCTGTTTTTT
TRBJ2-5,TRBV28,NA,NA,CASRKKETRYF,TGTGCCAGCAGGAAAAAGGAGACCCGGTACTTC
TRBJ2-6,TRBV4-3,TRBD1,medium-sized,CASSQVGGTGDISGANVLTF,TGCGCCAGCAGCCAAGTTGGTGGGACAGGCGATATCTCTGGGGCCAACGTCCTGACTTTC
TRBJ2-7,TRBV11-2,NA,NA,CASSLQGPGQYF,TGTGCCAGCAGCCTACAGGGACCGGGGCAGTACTTC
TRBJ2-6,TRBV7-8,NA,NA,CASCSPGAGSGANVLTF,TGTGCCAGTTGCTCACCCGGGGCAGGGTCTGGGGCCAACGTCCTGACTTTC
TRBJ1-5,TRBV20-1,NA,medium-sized,CSARVAGRSNQPQHF,TGCAGTGCTAGGGTCGCGGGGAGAAGCAATCAGCCCCAGCATTTT
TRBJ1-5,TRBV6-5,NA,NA,CASSYSFHAIGSNQPQHF,TGTGCCAGCAGTTACTCGTTCCACGCAATAGGGAGCAATCAGCCCCAGCATTTT
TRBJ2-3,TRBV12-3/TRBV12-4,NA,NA,CASRPTSADTQYF,TGTGCCAGCAGGCCAACTAGTGCAGATACGCAGTATTTT
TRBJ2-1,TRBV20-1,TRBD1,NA,CSARDPGQLLFF,TGCAGTGCGAGGGACCCGGGACAGCTTCTGTTCTTC
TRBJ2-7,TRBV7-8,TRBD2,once,CASSALSLADLLNEQYF,TGTGCCAGCAGTGCCCTCTCCCTAGCGGATTTACTGAACGAGCAGTACTTC
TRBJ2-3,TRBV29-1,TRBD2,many,CSVGLAGSDTQYF,TGCAGCGTCGGACTAGCGGGCTCAGATACGCAGTATTTT
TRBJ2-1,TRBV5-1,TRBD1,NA,CASSSTGETEQFF,TGCGCCAGCAGTTCCACAGGGGAGACTGAGCAGTTCTTC
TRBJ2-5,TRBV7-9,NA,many,CASSLPTAGKGEETQYF,TGTGCCAGCAGCTTACCCACGGCAGGGAAGGGCGAAGAGACCCAGTACTTC
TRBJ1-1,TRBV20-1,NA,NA,CSASSEAVGAFF,TGCAGTGCTAGCTCTGAGGCGGTAGGAGCTTTCTTT
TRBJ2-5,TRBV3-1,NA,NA,CTSSQGAGLETQYF,TGTACCAGCAGCCAAGGGGCGGGTTTGGAGACCCAGTACTTC
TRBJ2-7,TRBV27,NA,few,CASSLSGSTPAYEQYF,TGTGCCAGCAGTTTATCGGGTAGTACCCCCGCCTACGAGCAGTACTTC
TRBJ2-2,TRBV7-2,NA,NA,CASSYWTDTGELFF,TGTGCCAGCAGCTACTGGACGGACACCGGGGAGCTGTTTTTT
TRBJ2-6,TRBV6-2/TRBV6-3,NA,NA,CASTPPGANVLTF,TGTGCCAGCACCCCCCCTGGGGCCAACGTCCTGACTTTC
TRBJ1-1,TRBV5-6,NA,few,CASSPWGAGRAEAFF,TGTGCCAGCAGCCCGTGGGGCGCGGGGAGGGCTGAAGCTTTCTTT
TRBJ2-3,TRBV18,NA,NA,CASSPTDTQYF,TGTGCCAGCTCACCAACAGATACGCAGTATTTT
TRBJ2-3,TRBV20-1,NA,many,CSARDLALPTDTQYF,TGCAGTGCTAGAGATCTAGCTTTACCCACAGATACGCAGTATTTT
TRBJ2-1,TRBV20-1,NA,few,CSAPDGNYHEQFF,TGCAGTGCCCCGGATGGGAACTATCATGAGCAGTTCTTC
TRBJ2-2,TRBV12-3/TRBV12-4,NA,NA,CASSFGTGELFF,TGTGCCAGCAGTTTTGGCACCGGGGAGCTGTTTTTT
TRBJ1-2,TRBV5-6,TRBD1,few,CASSLSVRGKAGYTF,TGTGCCAGCAGCTTGTCGGTCAGGGGGAAGGCTGGCTACACCTTC
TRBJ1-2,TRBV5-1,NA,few,CASSATLDGLYGYTF,TGCGCCAGCAGCGCCACCCTCGACGGTCTCTATGGCTACACCTTC
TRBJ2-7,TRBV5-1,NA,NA,CASSYGRWEQYF,TGCGCCAGCAGCTACGGACGGTGGGAGCAGTACTTC
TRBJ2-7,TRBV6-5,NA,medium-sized,CASSYGTGSTYEQYF,TGTGCCAGCAGTTACGGTACAGGGAGTACCTACGAGCAGTACTTC
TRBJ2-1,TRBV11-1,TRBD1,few,CASSSRDRGGEQFF,TGTGCCAGCAGCTCCCGGGACAGGGGTGGTGAGCAGTTCTTC
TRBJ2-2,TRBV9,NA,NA,CASSVSPNWELFF,TGTGCCAGCAGCGTTTCCCCTAACTGGGAGCTGTTTTTT
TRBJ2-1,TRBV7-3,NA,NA,CASSLLQNHEQFF,TGTGCCAGCAGCTTACTCCAGAACCATGAGCAGTTCTTC
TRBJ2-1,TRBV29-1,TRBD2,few,CSLSGTSENNEQFF,TGCAGCCTTTCCGGGACTAGCGAGAACAATGAGCAGTTCTTC
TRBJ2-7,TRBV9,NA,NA,CASSAGDLGGEQYF,TGTGCCAGCAGCGCTGGAGACTTGGGAGGCGAGCAGTACTTC
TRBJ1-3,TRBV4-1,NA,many,CASSPGHLRKISGNTIYF,TGCGCCAGCAGTCCGGGGCATTTGCGTAAGATTTCTGGAAACACCATATATTTT
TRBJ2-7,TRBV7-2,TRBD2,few,CASSLHGGGGYEQYF,TGTGCCAGCAGCCTACACGGGGGGGGCGGCTACGAGCAGTACTTC
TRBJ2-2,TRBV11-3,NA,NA,CASSPRAGRNTGELFF,TGTGCCAGCAGCCCTAGAGCGGGTCGGAACACCGGGGAGCTGTTTTTT
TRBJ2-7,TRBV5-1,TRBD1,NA,CASSPTGGGGDEQYF,TGCGCCAGCAGCCCGACAGGGGGCGGAGGGGACGAGCAGTACTTC
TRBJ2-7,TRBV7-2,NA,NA,CASSTSPGPLWEQYF,TGTGCCAGCAGCACATCCCCGGGACCCCTGTGGGAGCAGTACTTC
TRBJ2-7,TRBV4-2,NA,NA,CASSLGGQSYEQYF,TGTGCCAGCAGCCTGGGGGGCCAGTCCTACGAGCAGTACTTC
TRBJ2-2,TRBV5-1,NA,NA,CASSGTGINTGELFF,TGCGCCAGCAGCGGCACAGGGATAAACACCGGGGAGCTGTTTTTT
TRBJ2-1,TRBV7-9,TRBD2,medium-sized,CASSLALAGAYNEQFF,TGTGCCAGCAGCTTAGCCCTAGCGGGAGCCTACAATGAGCAGTTCTTC
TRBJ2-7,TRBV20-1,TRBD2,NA,CSARDRGGTSGHEQYF,TGCAGTGCTAGAGACCGGGGGGGGACTAGCGGCCACGAGCAGTACTTC